Listed below are T cell receptor beta chains from one sample, sequenced in a study of blood T cell repertoires in COVID-19. Assay: immunoSEQ multiplex PCR; the TCRdb copy retains only in-frame clones and omits some. The profile shows about 300,000 clones, 90% of them singletons. Sequenced input: PBMCs or T cells enriched from blood (not recorded which). The receptors derive from a woman under 30 with acute COVID-19. Each CDR3 is given with its conserved first and last residue. D genes are given only for firm matches. The size entry is marked missing in some rows and otherwise reads once, few, many or a size class.

>TRBD1|TRBV6-5|TRBJ1-2|-
TGTGCCAGCAGTCGACAGGGGGCATCTGGCTACACCTTC
CASSRQGASGYTF
>-|TRBV23-1|TRBJ2-1|once
TGCGCCAGCAGTCCCCGGGCAGGGGCGTTCCATGAGCAGTTCTTC
CASSPRAGAFHEQFF
>-|TRBV28|TRBJ1-1|-
TGTGCCAGCAGTTTAGGACAGATGAACACTGAAGCTTTCTTT
CASSLGQMNTEAFF
>TRBD2|TRBV2|TRBJ2-3|-
TGTGCCAGCAGTGAAGCGCCTAGCGGGGCAGATACGCAGTATTTT
CASSEAPSGADTQYF
>TRBD2|TRBV2|TRBJ2-5|-
TGTGCCAGCAGTGGACTAGCGGGAGGTGGGGAGACCCAGTACTTC
CASSGLAGGGETQYF
>-|TRBV13|TRBJ2-2|-
TGTGCCAGCAGGCGACAGGTTTTCACCGGGGAGCTGTTTTTT
CASRRQVFTGELFF
>TRBD2|TRBV24-1|TRBJ2-3|-
TGTGCCACCAGAGGGGCAGCGGGAGCAGATACGCAGTATTTT
CATRGAAGADTQYF
>-|TRBV18|TRBJ2-5|-
TGTGCCAGCTCACCGGGCAGTCAAGAGACCCAGTACTTC
CASSPGSQETQYF
>-|TRBV27|TRBJ2-7|once
TGTGCCAGCAGTTTATCCCCGGCAGGCTACGAGCAGTACTTC
CASSLSPAGYEQYF
>-|TRBV28|TRBJ1-1|-
TGTGCCAGTAATGGCGGGAGGCCTGAAGCTTTCTTT
CASNGGRPEAFF
>TRBD1|TRBV28|TRBJ1-1|few
TGTGCCAGCAGTAGACAGGGAGTGGGGAACACTGAAGCTTTCTTT
CASSRQGVGNTEAFF
>-|TRBV9|TRBJ2-2|once
TGTGCCAGCAGCGAAGGGGGACGTACCGGGGAGCTGTTTTTT
CASSEGGRTGELFF
>-|TRBV24-1|TRBJ1-5|-
TGTGCCACCAGTGAAGCGGGTAGCAATCAGCCCCAGCATTTT
CATSEAGSNQPQHF